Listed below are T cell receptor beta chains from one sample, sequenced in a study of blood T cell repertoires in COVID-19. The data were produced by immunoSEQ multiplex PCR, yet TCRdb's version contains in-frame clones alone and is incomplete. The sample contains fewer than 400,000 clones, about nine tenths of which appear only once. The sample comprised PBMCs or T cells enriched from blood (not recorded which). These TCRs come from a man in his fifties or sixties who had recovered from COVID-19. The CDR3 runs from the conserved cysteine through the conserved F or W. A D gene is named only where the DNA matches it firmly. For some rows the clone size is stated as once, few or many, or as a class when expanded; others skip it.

DNA: TGTGCCAGCAGCCCCGGGGTAACTTACGAGCAGTACTTC; CDR3: CASSPGVTYEQYF; size: .; V: TRBV5-5; D: .; J: TRBJ2-7
DNA: TGTGCCAGCAGCCCGGGACAGGTCTATGGCTACACCTTC; CDR3: CASSPGQVYGYTF; size: .; V: TRBV7-9; D: TRBD1; J: TRBJ1-2
DNA: TGTGCCAGCTCACCACCGATGGGACTAGCGGAAACAGATACGCAGTATTTT; CDR3: CASSPPMGLAETDTQYF; size: .; V: TRBV18; D: TRBD2; J: TRBJ2-3
DNA: TGTGCCAGTAGCCCTCTCGGCAATCAGCCCCAGCATTTT; CDR3: CASSPLGNQPQHF; size: .; V: TRBV19; D: .; J: TRBJ1-5
DNA: TGTGCCAGCAGCTTAGAAGTAGCGGGGTCGCGGGAGACCCAGTACTTC; CDR3: CASSLEVAGSRETQYF; size: .; V: TRBV11-2; D: TRBD2; J: TRBJ2-5
DNA: TGTGCCAGTAGTCGTAGCGGGGGGTCCTACGAGCAGTACTTC; CDR3: CASSRSGGSYEQYF; size: .; V: TRBV19; D: TRBD2; J: TRBJ2-7
DNA: TGCGCCAGCAGCTATGCCGACAGGGGGGGAGAGACCCAGTACTTC; CDR3: CASSYADRGGETQYF; size: .; V: TRBV5-1; D: TRBD1; J: TRBJ2-5
DNA: TGTGCCAGCAAATCCACCCTAGGGGCAGTTCAGCCCCAGCATTTT; CDR3: CASKSTLGAVQPQHF; size: .; V: TRBV28; D: .; J: TRBJ1-5
DNA: TGCGCCAGCAGCTTGCTGGCGGGGACTTACGAGCAGTACTTC; CDR3: CASSLLAGTYEQYF; size: .; V: TRBV5-1; D: .; J: TRBJ2-7
DNA: TGTGCCAGTAGTTCCGGAGGGGCGGGGGCAGATACGCAGTATTTT; CDR3: CASSSGGAGADTQYF; size: .; V: TRBV19; D: TRBD2; J: TRBJ2-3
DNA: TGTGCCTGGAGCCGGGTGGTTTCTCAGCCCCAGCATTTT; CDR3: CAWSRVVSQPQHF; size: .; V: TRBV30; D: .; J: TRBJ1-5
DNA: TGTGCCAGCAGCTTATTAGGGACTAGCGCCCAATTC; CDR3: CASSLLGTSAQF; size: .; V: TRBV7-2; D: TRBD2; J: TRBJ2-7
DNA: TGTGCCAGTAGTAGGGCAGGGGGCAGGGCTGGGGCCAACGTCCTGACTTTC; CDR3: CASSRAGGRAGANVLTF; size: .; V: TRBV19; D: TRBD1; J: TRBJ2-6
DNA: TGCGCCAGCAGCTTGGCCCCCGGGACAGGGGGTAATTCACCCCTCCACTTT; CDR3: CASSLAPGTGGNSPLHF; size: once; V: TRBV5-1; D: TRBD1; J: TRBJ1-6
DNA: TGTGCCATCAGTGAGTCCGGGAAGGACGAGCAGTACTTC; CDR3: CAISESGKDEQYF; size: .; V: TRBV10-3; D: .; J: TRBJ2-7
DNA: TGTGCCAGCAGCTTGGACAGATACTCCTACGAGCAGTACTTC; CDR3: CASSLDRYSYEQYF; size: .; V: TRBV5-6; D: .; J: TRBJ2-7
DNA: TGTGCCAGCAGCTTAGGTACTAGCGGTTCCTACGAGCAGTACTTC; CDR3: CASSLGTSGSYEQYF; size: .; V: TRBV11-2; D: TRBD2; J: TRBJ2-7
DNA: TGTGCCAGCAGCAAAGCGCAAGTCGGTAGCGGGAGGGTTTGGGATGAGCAGTTCTTC; CDR3: CASSKAQVGSGRVWDEQFF; size: .; V: TRBV21-1; D: .; J: TRBJ2-1
DNA: TGTGCCAGCAGTTCGACAGGTGCTCGGACCCAGTACTTC; CDR3: CASSSTGARTQYF; size: .; V: TRBV28; D: .; J: TRBJ2-5
DNA: TGTGCCAGCAGCCAAGAGGACAGGGCACATTTCTCTGGGGCCAACGTCCTGACTTTC; CDR3: CASSQEDRAHFSGANVLTF; size: .; V: TRBV3-1/TRBV3-2; D: TRBD1; J: TRBJ2-6
DNA: TGCGCCAGCAGCCAAGTTGTAGCCGTTCGCTACGAGCAGTACTTC; CDR3: CASSQVVAVRYEQYF; size: .; V: TRBV4-1; D: .; J: TRBJ2-7
DNA: TGCGCCAGCAGCCAGGAACTACAGGGGCGTGGGGAGCTGTTTTTT; CDR3: CASSQELQGRGELFF; size: .; V: TRBV4-3; D: TRBD1; J: TRBJ2-2
DNA: TGTGCCAGCAGCGAACAGGGGGCAGGGACCCAGTACTTC; CDR3: CASSEQGAGTQYF; size: few; V: TRBV2; D: TRBD1; J: TRBJ2-5
DNA: TGTGCCAGCAGCCGGGCAGGGAACTCACCCCTCCACTTT; CDR3: CASSRAGNSPLHF; size: .; V: TRBV7-9; D: .; J: TRBJ1-6
DNA: TGCGCCAGCAGCGGATCGACAGGGGTTAGAGTCATTAGCGTCCCTGGAAACACCATATATTTT; CDR3: CASSGSTGVRVISVPGNTIYF; size: .; V: TRBV5-1; D: TRBD1; J: TRBJ1-3
DNA: TGTGCCAGCTCACCATCAGGGGCAAGGGGTGAAGCTTTCTTT; CDR3: CASSPSGARGEAFF; size: .; V: TRBV18; D: .; J: TRBJ1-1
DNA: TGTGCCACCAGCAGAGATGCAGGGGTACGTCAGCCCCAGCATTTT; CDR3: CATSRDAGVRQPQHF; size: .; V: TRBV15; D: .; J: TRBJ1-5
DNA: TGTGCCAGCAGCGTAGAGGGGACTAGCGTGTACAATGAGCAGTTCTTC; CDR3: CASSVEGTSVYNEQFF; size: .; V: TRBV9; D: TRBD2; J: TRBJ2-1
DNA: TGCGCCAGCGGACTACAGGGGTTTTTCTATGGCTACACCTTC; CDR3: CASGLQGFFYGYTF; size: .; V: TRBV5-1; D: TRBD1; J: TRBJ1-2
DNA: TGTGCCAGCAGTGAAATTGTAATTCAAGAGACCCAGTACTTC; CDR3: CASSEIVIQETQYF; size: .; V: TRBV2; D: .; J: TRBJ2-5
DNA: TGTGCCAGCAGCTTAGCGGGAGAAAACAACCCTGAGCAGTTCTTC; CDR3: CASSLAGENNPEQFF; size: .; V: TRBV7-9; D: .; J: TRBJ2-1
DNA: TGTGCCACCAGTGACACAGCGGGGGGCTCCTACGAGCAGTACTTC; CDR3: CATSDTAGGSYEQYF; size: .; V: TRBV24-1; D: TRBD2; J: TRBJ2-7
DNA: TGTGCCAGCAGCAAAGTGGCCCCTTCCACCGCCTACGAGCAGTACTTC; CDR3: CASSKVAPSTAYEQYF; size: many; V: TRBV21-1; D: .; J: TRBJ2-7
DNA: TGCGCCAGCAGCTTGGGTACAGGGTTGAACACTGAAGCTTTCTTT; CDR3: CASSLGTGLNTEAFF; size: .; V: TRBV5-1; D: .; J: TRBJ1-1
DNA: TGCGCCAGCAGCTTGGGGCATCTTCGGCAGGGACAAGAGACCCAGTACTTC; CDR3: CASSLGHLRQGQETQYF; size: .; V: TRBV5-1; D: .; J: TRBJ2-5
DNA: TGTGCCAGCAGTTACCATGGGACTAGCAACTACGAGCAGTACTTC; CDR3: CASSYHGTSNYEQYF; size: .; V: TRBV6-2/TRBV6-3; D: TRBD2; J: TRBJ2-7
DNA: TGTGCCAGCAGCTTATTCTCGGAGACCCAGTACTTC; CDR3: CASSLFSETQYF; size: .; V: TRBV11-2; D: .; J: TRBJ2-5
DNA: TGTGCCAGCAGCTCAGGACTGTACACAGATACGCAGTATTTT; CDR3: CASSSGLYTDTQYF; size: .; V: TRBV9; D: .; J: TRBJ2-3
DNA: TGTGCCAGCTCGAAGCCGGGGGTCTCTGGAAACACCATATATTTT; CDR3: CASSKPGVSGNTIYF; size: .; V: TRBV6-5; D: .; J: TRBJ1-3
DNA: TGTGCCAGCAGCCAAGAAAATCGGGAGCAGTACTTC; CDR3: CASSQENREQYF; size: .; V: TRBV3-1/TRBV3-2; D: .; J: TRBJ2-7
DNA: TGCGCCAGCAGCCCACAGGGGACGCAAGAGACCCAGTACTTC; CDR3: CASSPQGTQETQYF; size: .; V: TRBV5-1; D: TRBD1; J: TRBJ2-5
DNA: TGTGCCAGCAGCTTACAGGGGAGGGATGAGCAGTTCTTC; CDR3: CASSLQGRDEQFF; size: .; V: TRBV7-3; D: .; J: TRBJ2-1
DNA: TGTGCCAGCAGTGAATTCCCGACAGGGGGCCCAGCTGGAAACACCATATATTTT; CDR3: CASSEFPTGGPAGNTIYF; size: .; V: TRBV6-1; D: TRBD1; J: TRBJ1-3
DNA: TGCGCCAGCAGCCAAGCTCCGACAGGCTTCTACGAGCAGTACTTC; CDR3: CASSQAPTGFYEQYF; size: .; V: TRBV4-3; D: .; J: TRBJ2-7